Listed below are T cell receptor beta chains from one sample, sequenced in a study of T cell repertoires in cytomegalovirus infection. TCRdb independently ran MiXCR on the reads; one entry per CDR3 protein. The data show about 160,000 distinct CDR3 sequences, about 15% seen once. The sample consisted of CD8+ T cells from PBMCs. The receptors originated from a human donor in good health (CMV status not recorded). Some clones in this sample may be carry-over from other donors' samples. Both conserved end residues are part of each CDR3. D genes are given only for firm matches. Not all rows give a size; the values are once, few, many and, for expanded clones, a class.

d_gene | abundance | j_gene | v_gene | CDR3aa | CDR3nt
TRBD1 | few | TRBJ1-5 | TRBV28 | CASTILPGGPNQPQHF | TGTGCCAGCACTATCCTCCCAGGGGGCCCCAATCAGCCCCAGCATTTT
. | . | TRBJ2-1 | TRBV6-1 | CASTPGSGSYNEQFF | TGTGCCAGCACTCCGGGGAGTGGGTCCTACAATGAGCAGTTCTTC
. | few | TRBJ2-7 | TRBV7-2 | CASSSHSSSYEQYF | TGTGCCAGCAGCTCCCACTCGAGCTCCTACGAGCAGTACTTC
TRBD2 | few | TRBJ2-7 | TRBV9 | CASSPELAAYEQYF | TGTGCCAGCAGCCCCGAGCTAGCGGCATACGAGCAGTACTTC
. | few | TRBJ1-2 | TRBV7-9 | CASSSSELGYTF | TGTGCCAGCAGCTCCAGCGAACTTGGCTACACCTTC
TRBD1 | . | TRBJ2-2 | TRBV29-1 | CSVTGAGELFF | TGCAGCGTAACAGGGGCCGGGGAGCTGTTTTTT
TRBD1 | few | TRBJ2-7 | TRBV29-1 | CSVPGQGPYEQYF | TGCAGCGTCCCCGGACAGGGACCCTACGAGCAGTACTTC
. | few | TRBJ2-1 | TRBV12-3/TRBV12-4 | CASNLANEQFF | TGTGCCAGCAATCTAGCGAATGAGCAGTTCTTC
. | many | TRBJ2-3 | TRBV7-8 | CASSGRQGGHTDTQYF | TGTGCCAGCAGCGGTCGACAGGGAGGACACACAGATACGCAGTATTTT
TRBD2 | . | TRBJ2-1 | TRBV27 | CASSTRLAGGPSRFF | TGTGCCAGCAGTACCAGACTAGCGGGGGGGCCGTCGCGGTTCTTC
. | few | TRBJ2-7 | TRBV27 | CASSIGQPYEQYF | TGTGCCAGCAGTATCGGACAGCCCTACGAGCAGTACTTC
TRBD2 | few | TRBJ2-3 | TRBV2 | CASSERASGGPTDTQYF | TGTGCCAGCAGTGAACGGGCTAGCGGGGGACCCACAGATACGCAGTATTTT
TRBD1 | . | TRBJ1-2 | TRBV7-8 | CASSLSRGNKWDGYTF | TGTGCCAGCAGCTTATCCAGGGGGAACAAGTGGGATGGCTACACCTTC
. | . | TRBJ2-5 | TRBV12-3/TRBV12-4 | CASSLVLKQETQYF | TGTGCCAGCAGTTTGGTCTTAAAACAAGAGACCCAGTACTTC
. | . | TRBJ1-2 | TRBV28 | CASSLYRVDGYTF | TGTGCCAGCAGTTTATACAGGGTGGATGGCTACACCTTC
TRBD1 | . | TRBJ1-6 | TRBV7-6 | CASSLSGGNSPLHF | TGTGCCAGCAGCTTATCAGGGGGTAATTCACCCCTCCACTTT
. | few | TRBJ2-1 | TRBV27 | CASSYHWGEQFF | TGTGCCAGCAGTTACCATTGGGGCGAGCAGTTCTTC
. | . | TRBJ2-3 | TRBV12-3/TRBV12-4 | CASSPRTDFSTDTQYF | TGTGCCAGCAGTCCACGGACGGATTTCAGCACAGATACGCAGTATTTT
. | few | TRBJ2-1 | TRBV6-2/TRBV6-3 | CASSYGGGPFDEQFF | TGTGCCAGCAGTTATGGAGGAGGGCCCTTCGATGAGCAGTTCTTC
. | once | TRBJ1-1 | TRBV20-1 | CSEGWGGRGNTEAFF | TGCAGTGAAGGGTGGGGTGGGAGGGGGAACACTGAAGCTTTCTTT
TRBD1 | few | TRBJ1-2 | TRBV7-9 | CASSLGATGELSNFGYTF | TGTGCCAGCAGCTTAGGGGCAACAGGGGAATTGTCTAATTTCGGCTACACCTTC
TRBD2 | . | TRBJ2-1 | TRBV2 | CASSAQRDHEQFF | TGTGCCAGCAGTGCACAGCGGGACCATGAGCAGTTCTTC
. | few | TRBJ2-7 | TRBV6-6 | CASSYSTDYPSYEQYF | TGTGCCAGCAGTTACTCGACGGACTATCCCTCCTACGAGCAGTACTTC
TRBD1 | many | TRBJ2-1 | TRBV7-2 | CASSLDRGFYNEQFF | TGTGCCAGCAGCTTGGACAGGGGGTTCTACAATGAGCAGTTCTTC
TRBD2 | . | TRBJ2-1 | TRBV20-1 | CSARGLAGGNNEQFF | TGCAGTGCTAGAGGTTTAGCGGGGGGGAACAATGAGCAGTTCTTC
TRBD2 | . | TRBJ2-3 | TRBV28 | CAGGGGSSTDTQYF | TGTGCCGGGGGAGGCGGGAGCTCCACAGATACGCAGTATTTT
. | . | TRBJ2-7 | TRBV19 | CASSISGRIYEQYF | TGTGCCAGTAGTATTTCGGGACGGATCTACGAGCAGTACTTC
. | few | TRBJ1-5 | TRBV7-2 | CASSTTGSSRPQHF | TGTGCCAGCAGCACCACGGGTAGTAGCAGGCCCCAGCATTTT